This T cell receptor (beta chain) emerged from a study of cytomegalovirus exposure and HLA in healthy donors. Study-level background: Of around 400 genotyped donors, roughly 76% grouped in the Caucasian-associated ancestry cluster. Findings of the study overall: Later, TCR association rates were found to vary by HLA locus, highest for DRB1 and lowest for HLA-C. Some highly shared sequence variants likely arose as a pipeline artifact.

The CDR3 contains 13 residues. Germline CDR1 is SEHNR and CDR2 is FQNEAQ (reference sequence). V shed 5 bases and J shed 5 bases, with 12 bases lying between them. PCR involved 60 Vbeta and 13 Jbeta primers. Only in-frame clones appear in the TCRdb table, and some are missing; sequencing was by immunoSEQ multiplex PCR. The sample has 150,000 to 200,000 clones; roughly 87% are singletons. Comment on this clone: Antigen unknown.

The sequence derives from a man over 45 in good health and CMV-seropositive. The genes are TRBV7-9 and TRBJ1-2, with D perhaps matching TRBD1 (5 bases). Sequencing input: PBMCs. CDR3 DNA: TGTGCCAGCAGCCAAGGAGGGGTTTATGGCTACACCTTC. It yields the protein CASSQGGVYGYTF.